This is a list of T cell receptor beta chains from one sample in a study of blood T cell repertoires in COVID-19. Assay: immunoSEQ multiplex PCR; the TCRdb copy retains only in-frame clones and omits some. This repertoire shows 140,000 to 150,000 clones, around 91% found once; its top ten account for approximately 2.8%. Sequencing was carried out using peripheral blood. These receptors all come from a woman aged 55 to 70 with active COVID-19. CDR3s include the opening cysteine and the closing phenylalanine or tryptophan. D genes are given only for firm matches. A clone size is listed for some rows: how often the clone was seen (once, few, many), or a class if it is expanded.

TGTGCCAGCAGCTTCGTGGGACAGCCCTACAATGAGCAGTTCTTC,CASSFVGQPYNEQFF,NA,TRBV7-2,TRBJ2-1,TRBD1
TGTGCCAGCAGGTCGGTAGCGGGAGGGACCTACGAGCAGTACTTC,CASRSVAGGTYEQYF,NA,TRBV27,TRBJ2-7,TRBD2
TGTGCCAGTAGTAGCGGACAGGGGTTGAACACTGAAGCTTTCTTT,CASSSGQGLNTEAFF,few,TRBV19,TRBJ1-1,TRBD1
TGTGCCAGCTCCGCCGGGTTCTACGAGCAGTACTTC,CASSAGFYEQYF,once,TRBV2,TRBJ2-7,NA
TGCAGCGTTGTCGGCGGAGGGTTCAAGATTGGGAATACAAATGAGCAGTTCTTC,CSVVGGGFKIGNTNEQFF,once,TRBV29-1,TRBJ2-1,NA
TGTGCCAGCAGCCCCCAGGGGAGCTCCTACGAGCAGTACTTC,CASSPQGSSYEQYF,NA,TRBV28,TRBJ2-7,NA
TGTGCCAGCAGCGTCTGGGGGACAGGGGGGAATGAGCAGTTCTTC,CASSVWGTGGNEQFF,NA,TRBV9,TRBJ2-1,TRBD1
TGTGCCAGCAAAGGGGTCCGAGAACCAGAAATTTCCTACGAGCAGTACTTC,CASKGVREPEISYEQYF,NA,TRBV28,TRBJ2-7,NA
TGTGCCAGCAGTTTCGCGGAGGGCGAGCAGTACTTC,CASSFAEGEQYF,NA,TRBV28,TRBJ2-7,NA
TGTGCCACCAGCAGAGCCCCTTGGCCCTCCCCGGGGGAGCAGTACTTC,CATSRAPWPSPGEQYF,NA,TRBV15,TRBJ2-7,NA
TGTGCCAGCAGTTTAAGGGGGCGCATTCAGTACTTC,CASSLRGRIQYF,NA,TRBV28,TRBJ2-4,TRBD1
TGTGCCGACCATACGGGACTAGCGGGAGGATCTGACACCGGGGAGCTGTTTTTT,CADHTGLAGGSDTGELFF,NA,TRBV9,TRBJ2-2,TRBD2
TGTGCCAGCAGCTTAGAGGGGGTCGGCATTCAGTACTTC,CASSLEGVGIQYF,NA,TRBV7-2,TRBJ2-4,NA
TGTGCCAGCAGCCGACTGGGGCCCTTTACCGGGGAGCTGTTTTTT,CASSRLGPFTGELFF,NA,TRBV6-5,TRBJ2-2,NA
TGTGCCAGCAGTAGGAGCGCTCACGTGAACACCGGGGAGCTGTTTTTT,CASSRSAHVNTGELFF,NA,TRBV28,TRBJ2-2,NA
TGCAGCGTTGCCCATCGGACAGGGTCTAACTATGGCTACACCTTC,CSVAHRTGSNYGYTF,NA,TRBV29-1,TRBJ1-2,TRBD1
TGTGCCAGCAGTTACAAAACTGCTAGCGGGAGTCTCGATGAGCAGTTCTTC,CASSYKTASGSLDEQFF,NA,TRBV6-2/TRBV6-3,TRBJ2-1,TRBD2
TGTGCCAGCAGTCCTAGCAGCAATCAGCCCCAGCATTTT,CASSPSSNQPQHF,NA,TRBV6-6,TRBJ1-5,NA
TGTGCCAGCAGCCAAGGACACGAGAGGTACTTC,CASSQGHERYF,NA,TRBV27,TRBJ2-7,NA
TGTGCCAGCAGCTTGGGTGGGGCGGACTATGGCTACACCTTC,CASSLGGADYGYTF,NA,TRBV5-6,TRBJ1-2,NA
TGTGCCAGCAGTTTTGCGGTGGGGCCTTGGGGTTCTAGCACAGATACGCAGTATTTT,CASSFAVGPWGSSTDTQYF,NA,TRBV27,TRBJ2-3,NA
TGTGCCAGCAGCGCTTTAGGAAACACCATATATTTT,CASSALGNTIYF,NA,TRBV9,TRBJ1-3,NA
TGTGCCAGCATGTCGCGGGAGGGAACCCTCGAGCAGTACTTC,CASMSREGTLEQYF,NA,TRBV6-5,TRBJ2-7,TRBD2
TGTGCCAGCACCCTTGGGCCGGAACCTGAGCAGTTCTTC,CASTLGPEPEQFF,NA,TRBV21-1,TRBJ2-1,NA
TGTGCCAGCACCCGGGACTTCAGCTCCTACGAGCAGTACTTC,CASTRDFSSYEQYF,once,TRBV2,TRBJ2-7,NA
TGTGCCAGCAGTGGGCGAGGGAATAGCAATCAGCCCCAGCATTTT,CASSGRGNSNQPQHF,NA,TRBV2,TRBJ1-5,NA
TGTGCCAGCACCCTTCTAGGGACAGGGGTTTCACCCCTCCACTTT,CASTLLGTGVSPLHF,NA,TRBV6-5,TRBJ1-6,TRBD1
TGTGCCACCAGTGATCCGGGACAGGGGGTAACCGGGGAGCTGTTTTTT,CATSDPGQGVTGELFF,once,TRBV24-1,TRBJ2-2,TRBD1
TGTGCCAGCAGCTTCGCGGGAGCTAGGGCAGATACGCAGTATTTT,CASSFAGARADTQYF,NA,TRBV7-2,TRBJ2-3,TRBD2
TGTGCCAGTAGCAACAACTACGGGACTATACATTCTTCGACTGAGCAGTTCTTC,CASSNNYGTIHSSTEQFF,NA,TRBV19,TRBJ2-1,TRBD2
TGTGCCAGCAGCTTAGGGACAGGAGGAGATACGCAGTATTTT,CASSLGTGGDTQYF,NA,TRBV7-2,TRBJ2-3,TRBD1
TGTGCCAGCAGAAGACAGGGGTTTGCGTATGGCTACACCTTC,CASRRQGFAYGYTF,NA,TRBV6-5,TRBJ1-2,TRBD1
TGTGCCAGCAGTTTATTTGGACTAGCGGTCATAACACCCGGGGAGCTGTTTTTT,CASSLFGLAVITPGELFF,once,TRBV28,TRBJ2-2,TRBD2
TGTGCCAGCAGCGTAGGGGGACTAGGGGTAGAGCAGTTCTTC,CASSVGGLGVEQFF,NA,TRBV9,TRBJ2-1,TRBD2
TGCGCCAGCAGTAAAGAACCGACAGTACGGATTCAGTACTTC,CASSKEPTVRIQYF,once,TRBV5-1,TRBJ2-4,NA
TGTGCCAGCAGGGCGGCTACGGGAACCTACGAGCAGTACTTC,CASRAATGTYEQYF,NA,TRBV6-5,TRBJ2-7,NA
TGTGCCAGCAGCTTAGGGGGCACTTTGAGGAATCAGCCCCAGCATTTT,CASSLGGTLRNQPQHF,NA,TRBV7-9,TRBJ1-5,NA
TGCGCCAGCAGCTTAGGACAGGGTGTTTCTGGAAACACCATATATTTT,CASSLGQGVSGNTIYF,NA,TRBV5-1,TRBJ1-3,TRBD1
TGTGCCAGCAGCCCCCCAGGGCGGAATGGCTACACCTTC,CASSPPGRNGYTF,NA,TRBV11-2,TRBJ1-2,NA
TGTGCCAGTAGTGCCCCCGGGGAGAACACCGGGGAGCTGTTTTTT,CASSAPGENTGELFF,NA,TRBV19,TRBJ2-2,NA
TGTGCCAGCAGCTTAGGGGACAGGATCCGGGATCAGCCCCAGCATTTT,CASSLGDRIRDQPQHF,NA,TRBV7-8,TRBJ1-5,TRBD1
TGTGCCAGCAGCTCGACAGTTACCTCTGGGGCCAACGTCCTGACTTTC,CASSSTVTSGANVLTF,NA,TRBV5-4,TRBJ2-6,NA
TGTGCCAGCAGCCCTGAAGGTGGCGGGGTTAGCTCCTACAATGAGCAGTTCTTC,CASSPEGGGVSSYNEQFF,NA,TRBV5-6,TRBJ2-1,NA
TGTGCCAGCAGCTTAGCGGGCAGGGGATATGGCTACACCTTC,CASSLAGRGYGYTF,NA,TRBV7-9,TRBJ1-2,NA
TGTGCCAGCAGCCAATCCGGACTAGCGGCTATCCAAGAGACCCAGTACTTC,CASSQSGLAAIQETQYF,NA,TRBV3-1/TRBV3-2,TRBJ2-5,TRBD2